This T cell receptor beta chain comes out of a study of blood T cell repertoires in COVID-19. The CDR3 runs 16 residues. CDR1 is MNHNS, CDR2 SASEGT, per germline. Losses at the gene ends were 2 bases for V and 1 base for J; bases not matched to a gene: 5. Repertoires were generated with immunoSEQ multiplex PCR, while TCRdb's copy carries only in-frame clones and drops some. The data contain tens of thousands of clones, under 90% of them singletons. The sequenced sample was peripheral blood. The TCR comes from a woman older than 75 with active or convalescent COVID-19. The gene calls are TRBV6-1 and TRBJ1-5; 7 nucleotides agree with TRBD1. The CDR3 coding sequence is TGTGCCAGCAGTGAAATGCCAGGGGGGAGCAATCAGCCCCAGCATTTT. It codes for CASSEMPGGSNQPQHF.